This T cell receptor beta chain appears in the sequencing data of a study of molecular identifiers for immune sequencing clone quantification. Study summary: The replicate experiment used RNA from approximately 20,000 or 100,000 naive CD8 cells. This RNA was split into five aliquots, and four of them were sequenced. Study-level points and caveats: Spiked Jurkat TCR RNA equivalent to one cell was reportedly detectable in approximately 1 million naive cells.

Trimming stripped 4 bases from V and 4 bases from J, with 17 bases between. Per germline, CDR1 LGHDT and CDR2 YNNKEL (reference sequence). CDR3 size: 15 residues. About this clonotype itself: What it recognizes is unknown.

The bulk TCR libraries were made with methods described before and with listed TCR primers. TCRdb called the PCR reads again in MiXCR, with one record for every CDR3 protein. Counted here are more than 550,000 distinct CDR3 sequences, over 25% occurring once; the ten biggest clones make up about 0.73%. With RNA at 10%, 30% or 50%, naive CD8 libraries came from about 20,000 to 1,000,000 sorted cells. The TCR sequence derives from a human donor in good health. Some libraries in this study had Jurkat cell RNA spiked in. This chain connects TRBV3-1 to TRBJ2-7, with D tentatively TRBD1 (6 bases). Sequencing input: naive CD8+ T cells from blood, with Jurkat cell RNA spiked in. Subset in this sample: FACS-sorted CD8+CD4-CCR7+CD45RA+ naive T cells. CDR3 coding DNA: TGTGCCAGCAGCCCGTACGAACAGGGTTCTTACGAGCAGTACTTC. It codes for CASSPYEQGSYEQYF.